The source of this T cell receptor beta chain is a study of T cells in localized non-small cell lung cancer. Study-wide points: The study detected a median around 50 of the top 100 tumor clones in adjacent lung.

Repertoires were generated with immunoSEQ multiplex PCR, while TCRdb's copy carries only in-frame clones and drops some. The sample carries tens of thousands of clones, roughly 90% recorded once. As regards this clone: Antigen specificity is unknown.

With V trimmed by 0 bases and J by 1 base, 2 bases remained unmatched. The germline V gene has CDR1 WNHNN and CDR2 SYGVQD (reference sequence). This CDR3 has 16 amino acids. Sequenced here: peripheral blood, sampled before any cancer treatment. This chain uses TRBV10-1 with TRBJ2-2; 7 nucleotides line up with TRBD1. This sequence originates from a female donor of 60 years or more with stage I squamous cell lung carcinoma. Here the CDR3 reads CASSESRTGNTGELFF. The CDR3 nucleotides read TGCGCCAGCAGTGAGTCTAGGACAGGGAACACCGGGGAGCTGTTTTTT.